The entry below gives a single T cell receptor (beta chain) sequence along with its context. No antigen is known for it. The data were taken from a study of early stage breast cancer tumors. Regarding the study as a whole: Tumors had roughly 2.4-fold higher T cell density and higher clonality than adjacent normal breast tissue. Commonly generated sequences made up most enriched TCRB sequences shared between patients.

Sequenced by immunoSEQ multiplex PCR; TCRdb stores in-frame clones only, minus some. The sample contains under 45,000 clones, about 78% of which appear only once. CDR3 length equals 18 residues. Looked up from germline, CDR1 is SGHTA and CDR2 is FQGNSA. Trimming cost V 0 bases and J 5 bases; bases outside gene matches: 9. The material sequenced was blood. The chain combines TRBV7-2 with TRBJ2-1, with 11 positions matching TRBD2. This TCR derives from a person aged 50-59 years with breast cancer. CDR3 DNA sequence: TGTGCCAGCAGCTTAGCCGATAGCGGGGGGGCGCTGGACAATGAGCAGTTCTTC. Its protein is CASSLADSGGALDNEQFF.